The sequence of this T cell receptor (beta chain) was determined in a study of T-cell reconstitution after alpha-beta-depleted transplantation in children. Comments on this clonotype: Its matching antigen is unknown.

Study-wide findings and caveats: Day-60 TCRbeta diversity that was high in some patients was derived from surviving recipient T cells and thymic progenitors. Newly produced T cells mostly provided counts and TCRbeta diversity after one year, as hyperexpanded clones declined. Where alpha-beta T cells came from about two months after transplant was reportedly several hundred expanded graft clones.

For TCRbeta, the library was prepared with unique molecular identifiers. TCRdb reprocessed the PCR reads with MiXCR, giving one entry per CDR3 protein. The data show approximately 120,000 distinct CDR3 sequences, approximately 8.7% seen once. CDR1 is SEHNR and CDR2 is FQNEAQ in the germline V gene (reference sequence). The CDR3 sequence is 15 residues long. Trimming shortened V by 7 bases and J by 2 bases, and 15 bases separated the two germline ends. The starting material was PBMCs, mostly from graft donor cells, obtained 180 days after TCRalphabeta/CD19-depleted stem cell transplant. V gene TRBV7-9 combines with J gene TRBJ1-5, with unresolved D. The clonotype was recovered from a girl under two years old who had a stem cell transplant for combined immunodeficiency, so the T cells may come from the graft donor. The CDR3 sequence is CASISPGEGNQPQHF. In DNA, the CDR3 is TGTGCCAGCATCTCCCCCGGGGAGGGCAATCAGCCCCAGCATTTT. The whole variable domain, filled in from reference TRBV7-9 and TRBJ1-5, reads DTGVSQNPRHKITKRGQNVTFRCDPISEHNRLYWYRQTLGQGPEFLTYFQNEAQLEKSRLLSDRFSAERPKGSFSTLEIQRTEQGDSAMYLCASISPGEGNQPQHFGDGTRLSIL.